This T cell receptor (beta chain) originates from a study of T-cell reconstitution after alpha-beta-depleted transplantation in children. Between the trimmed V and J ends, which lost 1 base and 0 bases, there was a span of 13 bases. This CDR3 comprises 18 residues. This clonotype was seen repeatedly, ten times or more. It was with unique molecular identifiers that the TCRbeta library was prepared. TCRdb fed the PCR reads into MiXCR, producing one record per CDR3 protein. The repertoire has 200,000 to 250,000 distinct CDR3 sequences, under 9.5% of them found once; the top ten carry around 6.2%. The V call is TRBV12-3 or TRBV12-4, the J call TRBJ2-6; no firm D call. This sequence originates from a human donor who donated a stem cell graft to a child with acute lymphoblastic leukemia. The specimen comprised PBMCs from the stem cell graft donor, sampled from the stem cell graft. CDR3 region: CASSLVPPRSSGANVLTF. DNA of the CDR3: TGTGCCAGCAGTTTAGTCCCCCCACGGAGCTCTGGGGCCAACGTCCTGACTTTC.